The subject of this entry is one T cell receptor (beta chain). Antigen specificity is unknown. This sample is part of a study of vaccination and CD4 T cells after COVID-19. Overall study results and limits: Apart from involving relatively few convalescent patients, the work omitted early post-infection timepoints.

The treatment: approximately 9-day PBMC culture with coronavirus spike peptide pools or control peptides (ViraFEST assay). Trimming took 3 bases from V and 0 from J, leaving 14 bases between them. The CDR3 loop spans 16 amino acids. From germline, CDR1 is LNHDA and CDR2 SQIVND (reference sequence). Researchers used the Oncomine TCR Beta short-read assay to sequence DNA from cultured CD4+ T cells. In TCRdb, the PCR reads were re-called with MiXCR into one record per CDR3 protein. Of 21,000 or so distinct CDR3 sequences listed, approximately 50% are singletons. The specimen was CD4+ T cells from blood, cultured in vitro. The chain recombines TRBV19 with TRBJ1-1; D ambiguous. This receptor was identified in a human donor who had recovered from COVID-19. The CDR3: CASSIGRKQMNTEAFF. The CDR3 DNA is TGTGCCAGTAGTATCGGTCGGAAACAAATGAACACTGAAGCTTTCTTT.